The rows below give T cell receptor beta chains drawn from one sample of a study of blood T cell repertoires in COVID-19. The repertoire was sequenced with immunoSEQ multiplex PCR; TCRdb's copy has only in-frame clones and lacks some. The sample has 40,000 to 55,000 clones, approximately 81% seen once. Sequencing was done on a sample of peripheral blood. The receptors here all came from a woman aged 65 to 85 with acute or convalescent COVID-19. Both conserved end residues are part of each CDR3. D genes are given only for firm matches. Size values are once, few and many counts, or a class for expanded clones, and some rows have none.

v_call	d_call	j_call	clone_size	cdr3_aa	cdr3_nt
TRBV6-1	TRBD2	TRBJ2-1	.	CASSEITSASYNEQFF	TGTGCCAGCAGTGAAATCACTAGCGCTTCCTACAATGAGCAGTTCTTC
TRBV19	TRBD2	TRBJ2-1	.	CASSTSLAGRVHEQFF	TGTGCCAGTAGTACCTCCCTAGCGGGAAGGGTTCATGAGCAGTTCTTC
TRBV25-1	.	TRBJ1-1	.	CASRAAGDLARAFF	TGTGCCAGCAGGGCCGCGGGGGACCTCGCGAGGGCTTTCTTT
TRBV3-1/TRBV3-2	.	TRBJ2-3	.	CASSESTGPSTDTQYF	TGTGCCAGCAGCGAAAGCACGGGTCCATCCACAGATACGCAGTATTTT
TRBV19	.	TRBJ2-1	once	CASSTVLSLPYNEQFF	TGTGCCAGTAGTACCGTCTTGAGCCTCCCTTACAATGAGCAGTTCTTC
TRBV2	.	TRBJ2-5	.	CASKARGETQYF	TGTGCCAGCAAAGCGCGCGGGGAGACCCAGTACTTC
TRBV9	.	TRBJ1-1	.	CASTREGGSLEAFF	TGTGCCAGCACCCGAGAGGGCGGTTCCCTTGAAGCTTTCTTT
TRBV11-3	.	TRBJ1-3	.	CAFRTPPGNTIYF	TGTGCCTTCCGAACTCCCCCTGGAAACACCATATATTTT
TRBV6-6	.	TRBJ1-2	.	CAGQSVGEGYTF	TGTGCCGGACAGAGCGTAGGGGAAGGCTACACCTTC
TRBV12-3/TRBV12-4	.	TRBJ1-2	.	CASSLVQHYGYTF	TGTGCCAGCAGTTTAGTACAGCACTATGGCTACACCTTC
TRBV4-1	TRBD2	TRBJ2-3	.	CASSLQIGLASDTQYF	TGCGCCAGCAGCCTCCAGATCGGACTAGCATCAGATACGCAGTATTTT
TRBV27	TRBD1	TRBJ1-6	.	CASSIYRGNSPLHF	TGTGCCAGCAGTATCTACAGGGGTAATTCACCCCTCCACTTT
TRBV19	.	TRBJ2-7	.	CANQDRCEQYF	TGTGCCAACCAGGATAGGTGCGAGCAGTACTTC
TRBV14	.	TRBJ2-5	.	CASSFRQLETQYF	TGTGCCAGCAGCTTCCGACAGTTAGAGACCCAGTACTTC
TRBV5-5	.	TRBJ2-1	.	CASSSVTGLYNEQFF	TGTGCCAGCAGCTCCGTGACAGGCCTCTACAATGAGCAGTTCTTC
TRBV10-3	TRBD2	TRBJ2-2	.	CAISESGTPGNTGELFF	TGTGCCATCAGTGAGAGCGGGACCCCGGGAAACACCGGGGAGCTGTTTTTT
TRBV10-3	.	TRBJ1-6	.	CAISESDRKGNSPLHF	TGTGCCATCAGTGAATCCGACAGGAAAGGAAATTCACCCCTCCACTTT
TRBV6-4	TRBD1	TRBJ2-1	.	CASSPGTGGINEQFF	TGTGCCAGCAGCCCCGGGACAGGGGGGATCAATGAGCAGTTCTTC
TRBV27	TRBD1	TRBJ2-1	once	CASRGQGTNEQFF	TGTGCCAGCAGAGGACAGGGGACGAATGAGCAGTTCTTC
TRBV19	TRBD2	TRBJ2-3	.	CASSISLAGADTQYF	TGTGCCAGTAGTATCTCTCTAGCGGGAGCAGATACGCAGTATTTT
TRBV5-1	.	TRBJ2-3	few	CASSPLARVADTQYF	TGCGCCAGCAGCCCTCTAGCACGAGTCGCAGATACGCAGTATTTT
TRBV28	.	TRBJ1-5	.	CASTSQDQPQHF	TGTGCCAGCACCTCGCAGGATCAGCCCCAGCATTTT
TRBV28	TRBD1	TRBJ1-2	.	CASTLPLGQGGSYGYTF	TGTGCCAGCACCTTGCCCTTAGGACAGGGCGGTTCCTATGGCTACACCTTC
TRBV18	TRBD1	TRBJ1-1	.	CASSGGGGNTEAFF	TGTGCCAGTTCAGGGGGCGGCGGGAACACTGAAGCTTTCTTT
TRBV7-9	.	TRBJ2-7	once	CASSLAGGSTYEQYF	TGTGCCAGCAGCTTAGCGGGCGGGTCAACCTACGAGCAGTACTTC
TRBV28	.	TRBJ1-2	few	CASRGGGRNYGYTF	TGTGCCAGCAGAGGCGGGGGGCGGAACTATGGCTACACCTTC
TRBV28	.	TRBJ2-7	.	CASSLDKSYEQYF	TGTGCCAGCAGTTTGGACAAAAGCTACGAGCAGTACTTC
TRBV7-9	.	TRBJ1-6	.	CASSSQGLGSPLHF	TGTGCCAGCAGCTCGCAGGGTCTGGGTTCACCCCTCCACTTT
TRBV9	.	TRBJ1-6	.	CASSVGWGDNSPLHF	TGTGCCAGCAGCGTAGGTTGGGGGGACAATTCACCCCTCCACTTT
TRBV9	.	TRBJ2-5	.	CASSPGGMKETQYF	TGTGCCAGCAGCCCCGGAGGGATGAAAGAGACCCAGTACTTC
TRBV4-3	TRBD2	TRBJ2-2	.	CARLAGHTGELFF	TGCGCCAGGTTAGCGGGACACACCGGGGAGCTGTTTTTT
TRBV9	TRBD1	TRBJ1-4	.	CASSPSTGQTNEKLFF	TGTGCCAGCAGCCCCAGCACGGGACAGACTAATGAAAAACTGTTTTTT
TRBV7-6	.	TRBJ1-1	.	CASSPTGVEAFF	TGTGCCAGCAGCCCCACCGGGGTTGAAGCTTTCTTT
TRBV6-5	.	TRBJ2-3	.	CASSMEQTDTQYF	TGTGCCAGCAGTATGGAGCAGACGGATACGCAGTATTTT
TRBV28	TRBD1	TRBJ1-1	.	CASRPQDRGSMNTEAFF	TGTGCCAGCAGGCCTCAGGACAGGGGGAGTATGAACACTGAAGCTTTCTTT
TRBV3-1/TRBV3-2	.	TRBJ1-5	.	CASSQGAGALVSSKQPQHF	TGTGCCAGCAGCCAAGGTGCAGGGGCCTTAGTCTCGAGTAAGCAGCCCCAGCATTTT
TRBV7-9	.	TRBJ1-3	.	CASSLSAVSSGNTIYF	TGTGCCAGCAGCTTGAGCGCCGTTAGCTCTGGAAACACCATATATTTT
TRBV5-1	TRBD2	TRBJ2-7	.	CASSPARTSGPYEQYF	TGCGCCAGCAGCCCAGCCCGAACTAGCGGACCATACGAGCAGTACTTC
TRBV7-2	TRBD2	TRBJ2-5	.	CASSWWTSGREQETQYF	TGTGCCAGCAGCTGGTGGACTAGCGGGAGGGAACAAGAGACCCAGTACTTC
TRBV5-4	.	TRBJ2-2	.	CASSPGGANTGELFF	TGTGCCAGCAGCCCCGGAGGGGCGAACACCGGGGAGCTGTTTTTT
TRBV27	.	TRBJ2-7	.	CASSLYLAGGREQYF	TGTGCCAGCAGTTTATACCTAGCAGGAGGGCGCGAGCAGTACTTC
TRBV5-1	.	TRBJ2-5	few	CASSLGSGQETQYF	TGCGCCAGCAGCTTGGGCTCAGGCCAAGAGACCCAGTACTTC
TRBV2	.	TRBJ1-3	.	CASTLLRAGNTIYF	TGTGCCAGCACCCTACTTCGAGCTGGAAACACCATATATTTT
TRBV12-3/TRBV12-4	.	TRBJ1-2	.	CASSFGVYTF	TGTGCCAGCAGTTTCGGAGTCTACACCTTC
TRBV6-2/TRBV6-3	TRBD1	TRBJ2-7	.	CASSYWTGEAYEQYF	TGTGCCAGCAGCTACTGGACAGGGGAGGCCTACGAGCAGTACTTC
TRBV7-2	TRBD1	TRBJ1-2	.	CASSPQGVNYGYTF	TGTGCCAGCAGCCCACAGGGGGTGAACTATGGCTACACCTTC
TRBV6-6	.	TRBJ2-5	.	CASSYARETQYF	TGTGCCAGCAGTTACGCGCGAGAGACCCAGTACTTC
TRBV28	TRBD2	TRBJ2-7	once	CASSATSGSREQYF	TGTGCCAGCAGTGCGACTAGCGGGAGCCGCGAGCAGTACTTC
TRBV9	.	TRBJ1-4	.	CASSAGGTNEKLFF	TGTGCCAGCAGCGCGGGGGGAACTAATGAAAAACTGTTTTTT
TRBV28	.	TRBJ2-1	.	CASSLNREQFF	TGTGCCAGCAGCCTTAACCGGGAGCAGTTCTTC
TRBV5-1	TRBD1	TRBJ2-1	.	CASSGTGGPQIYNEQFF	TGCGCCAGCAGTGGGACAGGGGGCCCACAAATCTACAATGAGCAGTTCTTC
TRBV6-1	.	TRBJ2-5	.	CASSEANGGETQYF	TGTGCCAGCAGTGAAGCGAACGGAGGAGAGACCCAGTACTTC
TRBV28	TRBD1	TRBJ1-1	few	CASSLCRGTGCMNTEAFF	TGTGCCAGCAGTTTATGCCGGGGGACAGGGTGTATGAACACTGAAGCTTTCTTT
TRBV19	.	TRBJ2-5	medium-sized	CASSIQETQYF	TGTGCCAGTAGTATTCAGGAAACCCAGTACTTC
TRBV27	.	TRBJ2-7	.	CASSLRAGSSYEQYF	TGTGCCAGCAGTTTAAGGGCGGGAAGCTCCTACGAGCAGTACTTC